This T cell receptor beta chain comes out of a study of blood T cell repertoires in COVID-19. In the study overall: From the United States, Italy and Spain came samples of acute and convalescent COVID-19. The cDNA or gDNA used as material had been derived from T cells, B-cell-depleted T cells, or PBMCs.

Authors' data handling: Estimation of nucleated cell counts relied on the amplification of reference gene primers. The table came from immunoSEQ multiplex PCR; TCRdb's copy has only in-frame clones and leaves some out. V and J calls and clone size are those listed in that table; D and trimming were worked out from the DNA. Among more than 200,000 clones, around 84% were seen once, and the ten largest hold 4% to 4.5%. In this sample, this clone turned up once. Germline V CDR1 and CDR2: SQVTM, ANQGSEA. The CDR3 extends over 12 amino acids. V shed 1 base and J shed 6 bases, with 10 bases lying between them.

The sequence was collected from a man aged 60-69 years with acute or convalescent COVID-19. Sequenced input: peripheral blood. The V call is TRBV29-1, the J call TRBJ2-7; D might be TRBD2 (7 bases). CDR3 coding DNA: TGCAGCGTTGAAGGGAGGGGGGGCGAGCAGTACTTC. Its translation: CSVEGRGGEQYF.